The clone carrying this T cell receptor (beta chain) was observed a single time. Its antigen is currently unknown. The V segment lost 10 bases and the J segment 6 bases; nucleotides outside the gene matches: 15. The CDR3 covers 15 residues. Germline V gene lookup returns CDR1 MNHNY and CDR2 SVGAGI (reference sequence). This entry is derived from a study of shared clonotypes between healthy human individuals. General study points: Although depth was large, rarefaction showed that sequencing of the sorted subsets was incomplete. Sharing across several donors was seen in roughly 5.2% of naive CD4 clonotypes.

Measured with immunoSEQ multiplex PCR; TCRdb has only the in-frame clones, and not every one. In the table there are about 600,000 clones, less than 98% of which are singletons. J is TRBJ2-3 and V is TRBV6-6, with 8 positions matching TRBD1. This TCR was recovered from a woman aged 25 to 39 in good health. The sample comprised naive CD4+ T cells sorted from blood. Subset in this sample: CD45RA+ positively selected. The CDR3 DNA is TGTGCCATCCGGTTTGGGCAGGGGGCTGTCGATACGCAGTATTTT. Its protein product is CAIRFGQGAVDTQYF.